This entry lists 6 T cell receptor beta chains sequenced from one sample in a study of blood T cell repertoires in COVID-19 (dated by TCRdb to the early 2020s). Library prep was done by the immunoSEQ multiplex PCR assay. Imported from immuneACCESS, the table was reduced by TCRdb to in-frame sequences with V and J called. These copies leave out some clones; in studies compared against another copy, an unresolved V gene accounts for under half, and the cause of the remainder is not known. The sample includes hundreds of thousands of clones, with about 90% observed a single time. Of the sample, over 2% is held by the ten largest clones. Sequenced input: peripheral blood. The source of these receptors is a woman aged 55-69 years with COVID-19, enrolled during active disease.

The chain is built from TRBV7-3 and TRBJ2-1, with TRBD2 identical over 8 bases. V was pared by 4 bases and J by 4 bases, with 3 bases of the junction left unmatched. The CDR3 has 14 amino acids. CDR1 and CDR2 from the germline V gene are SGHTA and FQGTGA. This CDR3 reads CASSWSGGYNEQFF. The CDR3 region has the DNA TGTGCCAGCAGCTGGAGCGGGGGTTACAATGAGCAGTTCTTC.

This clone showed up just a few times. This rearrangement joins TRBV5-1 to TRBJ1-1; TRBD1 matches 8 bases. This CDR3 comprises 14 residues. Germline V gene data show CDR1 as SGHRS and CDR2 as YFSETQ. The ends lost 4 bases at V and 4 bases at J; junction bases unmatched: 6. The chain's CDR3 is CASSATGESTEAFF. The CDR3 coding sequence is TGCGCCAGCAGCGCGACAGGGGAGAGCACTGAAGCTTTCTTT.

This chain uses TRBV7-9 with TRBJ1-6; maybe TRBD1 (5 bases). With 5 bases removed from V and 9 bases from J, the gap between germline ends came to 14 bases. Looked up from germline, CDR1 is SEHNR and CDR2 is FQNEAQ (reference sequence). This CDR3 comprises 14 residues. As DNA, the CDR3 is TGTGCCAGCAGCCGTCAGGGAGGGAGTTCACCCCTCCACTTT. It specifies CASSRQGGSSPLHF.

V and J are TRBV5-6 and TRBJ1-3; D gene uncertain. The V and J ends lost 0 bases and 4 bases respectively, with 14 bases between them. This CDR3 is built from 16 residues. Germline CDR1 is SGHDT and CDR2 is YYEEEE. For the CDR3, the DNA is TGTGCCAGCAGCTTGGATCACGAGGTAGAAGGAAACACCATATATTTT. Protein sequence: CASSLDHEVEGNTIYF.

This chain's CDR3 is CASSYSRQGVQPQHF. The DNA for the CDR3 is TGTGCCAGCAGTTACTCAAGACAGGGGGTTCAGCCCCAGCATTTT. The chain is built from TRBV6-5 and TRBJ1-5, with 9 bases matching TRBD1. Germline V gene data show CDR1 as MNHEY and CDR2 as SVGAGI. The CDR3 has 15 residues. Unmatched junction bases numbered 3, after V lost 0 bases and J lost 6 bases.

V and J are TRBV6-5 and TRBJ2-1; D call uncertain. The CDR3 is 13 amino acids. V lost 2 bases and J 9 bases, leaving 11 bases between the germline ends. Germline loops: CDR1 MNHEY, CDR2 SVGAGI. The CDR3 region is CASSYGGVGEQFF. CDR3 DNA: TGTGCCAGCAGTTACGGTGGTGTCGGTGAGCAGTTCTTC.